This entry concerns a single T cell receptor (beta chain). Its antigen remains undetermined. No base quality information exists; no much larger clone differs at one position. The record originates from a study of T cell changes during pregnancy in multiple sclerosis (dated 2019 in TCRdb). In the study overall: The study looked at changes in the T cell repertoire across pregnancy in women with multiple sclerosis.

Library generation was performed with the immunoSEQ multiplex PCR assay. TCRdb took this table from immuneACCESS and kept in-frame rearrangements with V and J called. Such tables lack part of the clones; where checked against another copy, unresolved V genes explain under half of the gap, and the rest is unexplained. This sample is represented by approximately 59,000 clones; around 91% of them were singletons. The ten largest clones take up approximately 1.5% of the sample. The CDR3 measures 17 amino acids from cysteine to phenylalanine. The retained sequence is limited to the CDR3, 51 bases, with the frame set at the first base. Taken from the germline V gene (reference sequence), the CDR1 and CDR2 loops are SGHAT and FQDESV. Trimming removed 0 bases from V and 0 bases from J, leaving 13 bases between the germline ends.

This receptor was taken from a female donor in good health, enrolled as a control in a pregnancy study. The chain is assembled from TRBV11-1 and TRBJ2-3; TRBD2 might be the D gene, on 5 matching bases. This sample comprised peripheral blood, obtained in the third trimester of pregnancy. CDR3 sequence: CASSLARAPSSTDTQYF. At the DNA level, the sequence is TGTGCCAGCAGCTTAGCGCGGGCACCTTCCAGCACAGATACGCAGTATTTT.